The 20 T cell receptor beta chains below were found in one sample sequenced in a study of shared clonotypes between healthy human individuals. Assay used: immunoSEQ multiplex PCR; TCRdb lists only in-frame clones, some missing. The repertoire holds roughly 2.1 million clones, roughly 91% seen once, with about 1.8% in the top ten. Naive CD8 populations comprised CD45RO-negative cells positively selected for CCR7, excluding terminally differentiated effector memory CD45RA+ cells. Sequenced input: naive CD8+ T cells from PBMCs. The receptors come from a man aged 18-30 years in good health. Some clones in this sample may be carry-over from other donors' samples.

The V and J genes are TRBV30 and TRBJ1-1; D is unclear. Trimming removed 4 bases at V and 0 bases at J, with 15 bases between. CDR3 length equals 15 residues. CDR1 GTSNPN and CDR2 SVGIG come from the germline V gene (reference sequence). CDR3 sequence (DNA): TGTGCCTGGATTATATCTGGCCTTATGAACACTGAAGCTTTCTTT. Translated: CAWIISGLMNTEAFF.

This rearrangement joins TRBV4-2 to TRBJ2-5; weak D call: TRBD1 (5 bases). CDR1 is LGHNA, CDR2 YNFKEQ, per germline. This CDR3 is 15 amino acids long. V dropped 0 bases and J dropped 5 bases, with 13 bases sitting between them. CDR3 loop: CASSQDVGRRETQYF. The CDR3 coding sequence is TGTGCCAGCAGCCAAGATGTGGGGCGCCGGGAGACCCAGTACTTC.

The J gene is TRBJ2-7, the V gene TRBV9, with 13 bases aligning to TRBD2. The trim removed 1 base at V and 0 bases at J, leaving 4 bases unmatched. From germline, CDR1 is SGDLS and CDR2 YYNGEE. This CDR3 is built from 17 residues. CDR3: CASSVHRTSGSSYEQYF. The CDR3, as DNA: TGTGCCAGCAGCGTACACAGGACTAGCGGGAGCTCCTACGAGCAGTACTTC.

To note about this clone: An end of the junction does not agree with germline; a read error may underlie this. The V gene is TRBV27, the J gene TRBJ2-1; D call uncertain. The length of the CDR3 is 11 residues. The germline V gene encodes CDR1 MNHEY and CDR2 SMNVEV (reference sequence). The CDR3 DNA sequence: TGTGCCAGCAGTTTTAGTGGGCTGCAAATCTTC. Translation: CASSFSGLQIF.

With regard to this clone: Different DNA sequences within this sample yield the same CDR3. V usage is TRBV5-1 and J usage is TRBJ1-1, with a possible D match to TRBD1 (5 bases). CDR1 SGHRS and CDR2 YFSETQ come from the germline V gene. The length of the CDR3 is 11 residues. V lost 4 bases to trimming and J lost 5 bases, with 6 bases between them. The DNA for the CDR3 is TGCGCCAGCAGCGGGGGAACTGAAGCTTTCTTT. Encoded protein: CASSGGTEAFF.

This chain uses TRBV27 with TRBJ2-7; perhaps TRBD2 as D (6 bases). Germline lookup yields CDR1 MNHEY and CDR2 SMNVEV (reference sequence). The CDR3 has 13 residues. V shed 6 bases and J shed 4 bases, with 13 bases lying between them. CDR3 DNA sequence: TGTGCCAGCAGGGACGGGAGTGCATACGAGCAGTACTTC. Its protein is CASRDGSAYEQYF.

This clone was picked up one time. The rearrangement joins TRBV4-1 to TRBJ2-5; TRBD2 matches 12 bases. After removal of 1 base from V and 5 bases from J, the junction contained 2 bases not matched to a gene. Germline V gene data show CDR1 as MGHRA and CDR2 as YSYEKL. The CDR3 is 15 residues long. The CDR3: CASSQGTSGKETQYF. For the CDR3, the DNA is TGCGCCAGCAGCCAAGGGACTAGCGGGAAGGAGACCCAGTACTTC.

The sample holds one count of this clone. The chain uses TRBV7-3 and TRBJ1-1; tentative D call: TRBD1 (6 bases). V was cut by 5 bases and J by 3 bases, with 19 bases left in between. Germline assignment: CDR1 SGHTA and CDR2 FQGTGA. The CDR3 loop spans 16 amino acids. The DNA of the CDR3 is TGTGCCAGCAGCATCGGGCCTCAGGGGACGGACACTGAAGCTTTCTTT. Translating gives CASSIGPQGTDTEAFF.

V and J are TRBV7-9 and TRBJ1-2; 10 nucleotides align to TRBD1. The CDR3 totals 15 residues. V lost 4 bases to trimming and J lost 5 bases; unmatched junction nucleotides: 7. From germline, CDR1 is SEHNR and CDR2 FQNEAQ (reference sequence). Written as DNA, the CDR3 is TGTGCCAGCAGCTCCGGGACAGGGGTCCTATATGGCTACACCTTC. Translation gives CASSSGTGVLYGYTF.

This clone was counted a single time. CDR3 residues: CASSQPSPYNEQFF. The CDR3 region has the DNA TGTGCCAGCAGCCAACCCAGCCCCTACAATGAGCAGTTCTTC. This chain uses TRBV7-9 with TRBJ2-1, with D unresolved. V lost 5 bases and J 2 bases, leaving 10 bases between the germline ends. The CDR3 consists of 14 residues. The germline V gene has CDR1 SEHNR and CDR2 FQNEAQ (reference sequence). Full variable domain (remainder filled in from reference TRBV7-9 and TRBJ2-1): DTGVSQNPRHKITKRGQNVTFRCDPISEHNRLYWYRQTLGQGPEFLTYFQNEAQLEKSRLLSDRFSAERPKGSFSTLEIQRTEQGDSAMYLCASSQPSPYNEQFFGPGTRLTVL.

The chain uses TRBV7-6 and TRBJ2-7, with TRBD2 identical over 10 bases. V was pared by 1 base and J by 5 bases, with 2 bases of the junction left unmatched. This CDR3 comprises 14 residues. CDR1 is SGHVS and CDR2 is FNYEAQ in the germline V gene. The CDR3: CASSLGTSGHEQYF. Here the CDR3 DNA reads TGTGCCAGCAGCTTAGGGACTAGCGGCCACGAGCAGTACTTC.

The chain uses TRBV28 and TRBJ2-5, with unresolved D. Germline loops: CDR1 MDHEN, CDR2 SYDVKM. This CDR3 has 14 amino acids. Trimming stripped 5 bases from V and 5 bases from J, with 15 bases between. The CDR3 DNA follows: TGTGCCAGCAGTCCACGTGGGGTCGGGGAGACCCAGTACTTC. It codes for CASSPRGVGETQYF. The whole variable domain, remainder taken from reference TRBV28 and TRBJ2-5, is DVKVTQSSRYLVKRTGEKVFLECVQDMDHENMFWYRQDPGLGLRLIYFSYDVKMKEKGDIPEGYSVSREKKERFSLILESASTNQTSMYLCASSPRGVGETQYFGPGTRLLVL.

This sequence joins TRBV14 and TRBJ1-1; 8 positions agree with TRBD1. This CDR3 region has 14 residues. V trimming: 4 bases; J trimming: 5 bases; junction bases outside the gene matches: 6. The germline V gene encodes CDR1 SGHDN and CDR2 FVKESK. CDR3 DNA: TGTGCCAGCAGCCGAGACAGGGGAGAAACTGAAGCTTTCTTT. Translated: CASSRDRGETEAFF.

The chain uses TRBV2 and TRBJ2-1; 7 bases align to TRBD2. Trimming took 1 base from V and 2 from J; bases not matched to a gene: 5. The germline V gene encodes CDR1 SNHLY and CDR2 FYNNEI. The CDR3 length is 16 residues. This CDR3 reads CASSEGGGRTYNEQFF. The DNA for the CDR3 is TGTGCCAGCAGTGAAGGGGGCGGGAGAACCTACAATGAGCAGTTCTTC.

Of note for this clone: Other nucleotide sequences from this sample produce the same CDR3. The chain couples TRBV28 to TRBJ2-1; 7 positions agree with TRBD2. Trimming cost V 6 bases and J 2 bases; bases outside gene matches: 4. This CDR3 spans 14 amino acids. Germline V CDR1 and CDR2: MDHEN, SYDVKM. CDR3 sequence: CASSLGGAYNEQFF. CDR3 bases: TGTGCCAGCAGCTTGGGGGGGGCCTACAATGAGCAGTTCTTC. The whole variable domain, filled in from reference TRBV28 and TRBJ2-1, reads DVKVTQSSRYLVKRTGEKVFLECVQDMDHENMFWYRQDPGLGLRLIYFSYDVKMKEKGDIPEGYSVSREKKERFSLILESASTNQTSMYLCASSLGGAYNEQFFGPGTRLTVL.

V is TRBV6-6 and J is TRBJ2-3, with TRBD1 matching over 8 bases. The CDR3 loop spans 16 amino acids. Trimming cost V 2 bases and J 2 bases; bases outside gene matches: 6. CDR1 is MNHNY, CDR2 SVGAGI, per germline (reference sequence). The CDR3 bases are TGTGCCAGCAGTTACCCCCGGGACAGGCTCACAGATACGCAGTATTTT. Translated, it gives CASSYPRDRLTDTQYF.

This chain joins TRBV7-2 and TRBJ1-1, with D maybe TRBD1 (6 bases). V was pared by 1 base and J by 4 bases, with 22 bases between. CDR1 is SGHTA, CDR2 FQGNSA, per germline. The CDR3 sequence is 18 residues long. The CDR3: CASSLGPPAGAWGTEAFF. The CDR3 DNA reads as TGTGCCAGCAGCTTAGGCCCCCCGGCGGGGGCCTGGGGCACTGAAGCTTTCTTT. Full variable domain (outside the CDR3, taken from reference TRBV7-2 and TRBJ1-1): GAGVSQSPSNKVTEKGKDVELRCDPISGHTALYWYRQSLGQGLEFLIYFQGNSAPDKSGLPSDRFSAERTGGSVSTLTIQRTQQEDSAVYLCASSLGPPAGAWGTEAFFGQGTRLTVV.

DNA for the CDR3: TGCGCCAGCAGTCGGGCTAGCGGCTCCTACGAGCAGTACTTC. This gives the protein CASSRASGSYEQYF. V is TRBV5-1 and J is TRBJ2-7; 7 bases are shared with TRBD2. V trimming: 5 bases; J trimming: 0 bases; junction bases outside the gene matches: 5. The CDR3 runs 14 residues. Germline values: CDR1 SGHRS, CDR2 YFSETQ.

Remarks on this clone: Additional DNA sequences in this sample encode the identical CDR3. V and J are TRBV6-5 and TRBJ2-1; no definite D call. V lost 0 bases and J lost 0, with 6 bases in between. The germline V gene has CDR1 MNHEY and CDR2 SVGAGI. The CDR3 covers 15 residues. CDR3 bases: TGTGCCAGCAGTTACTCCCGGAGCTCCTACAATGAGCAGTTCTTC. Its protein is CASSYSRSSYNEQFF.

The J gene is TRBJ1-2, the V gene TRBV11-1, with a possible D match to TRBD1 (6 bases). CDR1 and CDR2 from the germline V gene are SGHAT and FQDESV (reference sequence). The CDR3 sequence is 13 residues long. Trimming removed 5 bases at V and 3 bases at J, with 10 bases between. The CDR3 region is CASSQQGYYGYTF. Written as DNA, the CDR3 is TGTGCCAGCAGCCAACAGGGATACTATGGCTACACCTTC.